This record covers a single T cell receptor beta chain. Its antigen is currently unknown. The data stem from a study of shared clonotypes between healthy human individuals. Genomic DNA (from each subset) was split evenly across several immunoSEQ plates. Authors' analysis steps: Owing to the provision of junction-only sequences devoid of quality scores by immunoSEQ, filtering differed. The method was immunoSEQ multiplex PCR; TCRdb's version includes in-frame clones alone and lacks a portion of them. V, J and clone size were drawn from that table, and D and trimming were deduced from the DNA. This table holds about 680,000 clones, about two thirds found once. Study results and caveats: Limited genetic and exposure-history diversity came from having few donors. An effect of sequencing depth on clonotype sharing among donors was expected.

The ends were cut back, 2 bases at V and 1 base at J, with 12 bases in the middle. The CDR3 length is 16 residues. Germline lookup yields CDR1 SGHVS and CDR2 FQNEAQ. The sequencing sample was made of memory CD4+ T cells sorted from blood. Subset specified: CD45RA-negative fraction. The V call is TRBV7-8, the J call TRBJ2-1; a weak D match, TRBD2 (6 bases). This clonotype was sampled from a woman under 40 in good health. The CDR3 DNA reads as TGTGCCAGCAGCTTATACGGTAGCGGTTCCTACAATGAGCAGTTCTTC. This translates into CASSLYGSGSYNEQFF.